The 24 T cell receptor beta chains below were found in one sample sequenced in a study of blood T cells in healthy people across ages. Alongside a J-beta primer mix, a sample-barcoded 5' primer served in a second PCR lasting roughly 6 to 12 cycles. Each CDR3 protein gets one entry after TCRdb re-called the 5' RACE reads with MiXCR. The table records more than 1.4 million distinct CDR3 sequences, 42% of them present only once. The material sequenced was blood. These receptors came from a woman aged 18-29 years in good health.

The gene calls are TRBV28 and TRBJ1-1, with D tentatively TRBD1 (6 bases). Germline CDR1 MDHEN, CDR2 SYDVKM. Trimming removed 8 bases from V and 0 bases from J, with 10 bases in between. This CDR3 is built from 13 residues. The CDR3 DNA sequence: TGTGCCAGCTGTGGGGGCATGAACACTGAAGCTTTCTTT. Translated: CASCGGMNTEAFF.

In its sample, this clonotype was seen a few times. The chain carries TRBV30 and TRBJ2-7, with D unresolved. This CDR3 has 11 residues. The V end was cut by 4 bases, the J end by 6 bases, with 10 bases between. In germline, CDR1 is GTSNPN, CDR2 SVGIG (reference sequence). The CDR3: CAWIKGSEQYF. The CDR3 DNA reads TGTGCCTGGATAAAGGGCTCCGAGCAGTACTTC.

V usage is TRBV6-1 and J usage is TRBJ2-2; 7 bases map to TRBD2. The trim removed 6 bases at V and 4 bases at J, leaving 2 bases unmatched. Germline V gene data show CDR1 as MNHNS and CDR2 as SASEGT. This CDR3 spans 13 amino acids. The CDR3 DNA reads TGTGCCAGCAGGCGGGAGTTCACCGGGGAGCTGTTTTTT. Its protein is CASRREFTGELFF.

The rearrangement joins TRBV28 to TRBJ2-7; TRBD1 aligns across 7 bases. J lost 0 bases, V lost 6 bases, and 8 bases had no gene match. This CDR3 has 15 amino acids. The germline V gene has CDR1 MDHEN and CDR2 SYDVKM. DNA for the CDR3: TGTGCCAGCAGCCCCCCGGACAGGCGCTCCTACGAGCAGTACTTC. As protein: CASSPPDRRSYEQYF.

On this clonotype itself: A read error is possible here, since a much larger clone lies one base away. V is TRBV20-1 and J is TRBJ2-1; maybe TRBD2 (7 bases). Germline lookup yields CDR1 DFQATT and CDR2 SNEGSKA (reference sequence). The CDR3 extends over 16 amino acids. The ends were cut back, 3 bases at V and 6 bases at J, with 21 bases in the middle. In DNA form, the CDR3 reads TGCAGTGCTAGCGGGGGGACACAGACAATCTTCAATGAGCAGTTCTTC. It is translated as CSASGGTQTIFNEQFF.

This rearrangement joins TRBV19 to TRBJ2-3, with D perhaps TRBD2 (5 bases). Trimming removed 4 bases at V and 3 bases at J, with 29 bases between. Per germline, CDR1 LNHDA and CDR2 SQIVND (reference sequence). This CDR3 spans 20 amino acids. Here the CDR3 reads CASSNGWVGSTLKRTDTQYF. Written as DNA, the CDR3 is TGTGCCAGTAGTAATGGCTGGGTCGGGTCAACTTTGAAGCGGACAGATACGCAGTATTTT. Variable domain in full (rest from reference TRBV19 and TRBJ2-3): DGGITQSPKYLFRKEGQNVTLSCEQNLNHDAMYWYRQDPGQGLRLIYYSQIVNDFQKGDIAEGYSVSREKKESFPLTVTSAQKNPTAFYLCASSNGWVGSTLKRTDTQYFGPGTRLTVL.

The rearrangement links TRBV7-3 to TRBJ2-3; 9 bases are shared with TRBD1. Germline CDR1 reads SGHTA; CDR2 reads FQGTGA. This CDR3 spans 15 amino acids. With V trimmed by 5 bases and J by 4 bases, 7 bases remained unmatched. CDR3 in DNA: TGTGCCAGCAGCCCCGACAGGGGGAGGGCAGATACGCAGTATTTT. Translation: CASSPDRGRADTQYF.

This rearrangement joins TRBV5-1 to TRBJ1-4; D is possibly TRBD1 (6 bases). The CDR3 consists of 13 residues. CDR1 SGHRS and CDR2 YFSETQ come from the germline V gene. Deletions cut 4 bases from V and 8 bases from J, with 12 bases between. This chain's CDR3 is CASSGEQGEKLFF. The CDR3 nucleotides are TGCGCCAGCAGCGGGGAACAGGGCGAAAAACTGTTTTTT. The variable domain in full, completed from reference TRBV5-1 and TRBJ1-4, reads KAGVTQTPRYLIKTRGQQVTLSCSPISGHRSVSWYQQTPGQGLQFLFEYFSETQRNKGNFPGRFSGRQFSNSRSEMNVSTLELGDSALYLCASSGEQGEKLFFGSGTQLSVL.

The chain carries TRBV4-1 and TRBJ1-2, with D hard to call. The CDR3 is 15 amino acids. V lost 1 base and J lost 6, with 15 bases in between. The germline V gene has CDR1 MGHRA and CDR2 YSYEKL. CDR3 in DNA: TGCGCCAGCAGCCAAGTGTCCGGGATCCGGGATGGCTACACCTTC. As protein: CASSQVSGIRDGYTF.

V is TRBV28 and J is TRBJ2-5, with 7 positions matching TRBD1. The V gene end was trimmed by 3 bases and the J gene end by 3 bases; junction bases not matched to a gene: 13. CDR1 and CDR2 from the germline V gene are MDHEN and SYDVKM. This CDR3 has 17 residues. The CDR3 coding sequence is TGTGCCAGCAGTTTTTGGGGGACAGAAAGCGTAAAAGAGACCCAGTACTTC. It encodes CASSFWGTESVKETQYF.

The chain employs TRBV7-2 and TRBJ2-1; D not resolved. Looked up from germline, CDR1 is SGHTA and CDR2 is FQGNSA. This CDR3 has 11 residues. V was trimmed by 2 bases and J by 12 bases, leaving 8 bases between them. The CDR3 spells CASSLNPRQFF. For the CDR3, the DNA is TGTGCCAGCAGCTTAAATCCTCGGCAGTTCTTC.

The chain has TRBV6-6 and TRBJ2-5; the match to TRBD2 covers 7 bases. The CDR3 contains 15 residues. V shed 1 base, J shed 2 bases, and the junction held 4 bases outside the gene matches. The germline V gene has CDR1 MNHNY and CDR2 SVGAGI (reference sequence). In DNA form, the CDR3 reads TGTGCCAGCAGTTACTGGCGGGAGTCACAAGAGACCCAGTACTTC. It is translated as CASSYWRESQETQYF.

This clonotype has more than one count but fewer than ten. The chain links TRBV10-3 to TRBJ2-3, with TRBD2 matching 7 bases. This CDR3 contains 16 residues. From germline, CDR1 is ENHRY and CDR2 SYGVKD. With V trimmed by 7 bases and J by 4 bases, 14 bases remained unmatched. CDR3 sequence (DNA): TGTGCCATCACCCCGGCGGGGGAGACGGGGGCAGATACGCAGTATTTT. Protein: CAITPAGETGADTQYF.

The chain links TRBV4-1 to TRBJ2-7, with D possibly being TRBD1 or TRBD2 (5 bases each). Trimming removed 4 bases from V and 0 bases from J, with 13 bases in between. CDR3 size: 15 residues. Germline CDR1 and CDR2: MGHRA and YSYEKL. CDR3 in amino acids: CASSPLEGPSYEQYF. CDR3 in DNA: TGCGCCAGCAGCCCTTTAGAGGGGCCCTCCTACGAGCAGTACTTC.

In this sample, this clonotype turned up a few times. The chain joins TRBV14 to TRBJ2-7, with D uncertain. Trimming left V 0 bases short and J 6 bases short, with 9 bases between. The V gene's germline CDR1 is SGHDN and CDR2 FVKESK. This CDR3 has 13 amino acids. CDR3 protein: CASSQEVRTEQYF. CDR3 nucleotides: TGTGCCAGCAGCCAAGAGGTCAGGACCGAGCAGTACTTC.

This rearrangement joins TRBV5-1 to TRBJ1-2; maybe TRBD1 (6 bases). Germline assignment: CDR1 SGHRS and CDR2 YFSETQ. This CDR3 region has 15 residues. V was shortened by 4 bases and J by 8 bases, with 21 bases between the two germline ends. CDR3 DNA: TGCGCCAGCAGCGCCTCCACAGGGACTGGTTCCGGCTACACCTTC. Translated: CASSASTGTGSGYTF.

This clonotype was seen a single time. The gene calls are TRBV20-1 and TRBJ1-1; D call uncertain. The V and J ends lost 6 bases and 1 base respectively, with 15 bases between them. Germline lookup yields CDR1 DFQATT and CDR2 SNEGSKA (reference sequence). The CDR3 runs to 14 residues. The CDR3 nucleotides are TGCAGTGCCCGGGGAGGGCACAAGAACACTGAAGCTTTCTTT. Its protein product is CSARGGHKNTEAFF.

The genes are TRBV6-2 or TRBV6-3 and TRBJ2-7; TRBD2 matches 7 bases. V lost 6 bases to trimming and J lost 0 bases; unmatched junction nucleotides: 8. The CDR3 spans 15 residues. Germline CDR1 reads MNHEY; CDR2 reads SVGEGT. CDR3 sequence: CASRALARSSYEQYF. CDR3 nucleotides: TGTGCCAGCAGAGCACTAGCGAGGAGCTCCTACGAGCAGTACTTC.

The rearrangement joins TRBV9 to TRBJ2-1; 8 nucleotides align to TRBD2. This CDR3 spans 16 amino acids. The junction had 9 bases not matched to a gene; V was cut back by 3 bases and J by 4 bases. Germline-derived CDR1 and CDR2 are SGDLS and YYNGEE. This chain's CDR3 is CASSARISGGYNEQFF. The CDR3 DNA reads as TGTGCCAGCAGCGCCCGAATCAGCGGGGGTTACAATGAGCAGTTCTTC.

This clonotype was seen more than once but under ten times. This rearrangement joins TRBV27 to TRBJ2-7, with TRBD2 matching over 7 bases. After removal of 0 bases from V and 3 bases from J, the junction contained 2 bases not matched to a gene. Germline V gives CDR1 MNHEY, CDR2 SMNVEV (reference sequence). CDR3 length: 14 amino acids. In nucleotides, the CDR3 is TGTGCCAGCAGTTTATCGGGGGGGGACTACGAGCAGTACTTC. As protein: CASSLSGGDYEQYF.

V and J are TRBV19 and TRBJ2-1; weak D call: TRBD2 (7 bases). The CDR3 totals 13 residues. Germline V gene data show CDR1 as LNHDA and CDR2 as SQIVND (reference sequence). V gave up 8 bases and J gave up 2 bases, with 10 bases separating them. The CDR3 is CASGGGTYNEQFF. The CDR3 bases are TGTGCCAGTGGGGGGGGCACCTACAATGAGCAGTTCTTC.

This rearrangement joins TRBV6-1 to TRBJ2-3; D is unclear. Trimming pared 6 bases from V and 6 bases from J, leaving 10 bases between. Germline CDR1 reads MNHNS; CDR2 reads SASEGT. CDR3 length equals 12 residues. The CDR3 is CASSRGIDTQYF. CDR3 nucleotide sequence: TGTGCCAGCAGCAGAGGAATTGATACGCAGTATTTT.

V and J are TRBV20-1 and TRBJ2-5; no reliable D call. With 3 bases removed from V and 11 bases from J, the gap between germline ends came to 10 bases. The CDR3 totals 10 residues. Germline V gene sequence: CDR1 DFQATT, CDR2 SNEGSKA (reference sequence). The CDR3 nucleotides read TGCAGTGCTAGCGTGGGTGAGCAGTACTTC. Translating it yields CSASVGEQYF.

The genes are TRBV20-1 and TRBJ2-3; 12 bases agree with TRBD1. Unmatched junction bases numbered 6, after V lost 0 bases and J lost 5 bases. Germline-derived CDR1 and CDR2 are DFQATT and SNEGSKA (reference sequence). The CDR3 sequence is 16 residues long. Here the CDR3 reads CSARDGDRGPGDTQYF. CDR3 in DNA: TGCAGTGCTAGAGATGGGGACAGGGGGCCCGGAGATACGCAGTATTTT.